Following are 3 T cell receptor beta chains from one sample sequenced in a study of control samples from healthy donors and cancer patients. Method: immunoSEQ multiplex PCR; TCRdb's copy keeps in-frame clones and lacks some. The sample carries 90,000 to 150,000 clones, approximately 89% recorded once. Sequences were obtained from blood. These receptors all stem from a man aged 40-49 years in good health.

The chain uses TRBV13 and TRBJ2-7, with 10 bases fitting TRBD2. The V gene's germline CDR1 is PRHDT and CDR2 FYEKMQ (reference sequence). Trimming took 5 bases from V and 0 from J; bases not matched to a gene: 7. The CDR3 length is 16 residues. The CDR3 loop is CASSRSLAGVSYEQYF. DNA of the CDR3: TGTGCCAGCAGCCGTTCCCTAGCGGGGGTCTCCTACGAGCAGTACTTC.

V is TRBV7-2 and J is TRBJ2-7, with 9 bases lining up with TRBD1. The CDR3 is made up of 16 amino acids. V gave up 3 bases and J gave up 0 bases; unmatched junction bases: 6. Germline V lookup: CDR1 SGHTA, CDR2 FQGNSA. The chain's CDR3 is CASSLTPGQGSYEQYF. The CDR3 DNA sequence: TGTGCCAGCAGCTTGACGCCGGGACAGGGCTCCTACGAGCAGTACTTC.

The V and J genes are TRBV12-3 or TRBV12-4 and TRBJ1-1; 9 nucleotides match TRBD1. The CDR3 has 13 amino acids. V was clipped by 4 bases and J by 4 bases; unmatched bases: 1. The CDR3 DNA reads TGTGCCAGCAGTTCACAGGGGGCCACTGAAGCTTTCTTT. It yields the protein CASSSQGATEAFF.